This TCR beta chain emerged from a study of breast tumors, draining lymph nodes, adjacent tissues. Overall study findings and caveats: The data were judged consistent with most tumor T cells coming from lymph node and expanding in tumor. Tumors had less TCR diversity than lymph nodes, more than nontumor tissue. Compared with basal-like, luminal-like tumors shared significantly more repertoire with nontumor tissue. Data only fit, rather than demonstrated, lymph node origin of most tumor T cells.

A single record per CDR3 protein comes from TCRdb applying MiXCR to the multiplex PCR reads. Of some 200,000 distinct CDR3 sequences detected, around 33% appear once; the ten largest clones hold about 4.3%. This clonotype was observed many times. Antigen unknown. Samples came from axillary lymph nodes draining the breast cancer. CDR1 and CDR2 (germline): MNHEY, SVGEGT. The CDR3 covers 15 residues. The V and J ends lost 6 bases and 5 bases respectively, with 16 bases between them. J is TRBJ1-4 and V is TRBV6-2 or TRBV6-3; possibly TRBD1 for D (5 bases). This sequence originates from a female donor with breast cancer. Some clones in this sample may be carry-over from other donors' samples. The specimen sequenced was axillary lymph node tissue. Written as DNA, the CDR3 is TGTGCCAGCAGAGCCCCGGGACGAGGGAATGAAAAACTGTTTTTT. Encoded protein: CASRAPGRGNEKLFF.